The rows below give T cell receptor beta chains drawn from one sample of a study of cytomegalovirus exposure and HLA in healthy donors. Sequenced by immunoSEQ multiplex PCR; TCRdb stores in-frame clones only, minus some. This table holds about 190,000 clones, over 65% found once. The sample consisted of PBMCs. The receptors were sampled from a woman in her forties or fifties in good health and CMV-seropositive. CDR3s include the opening cysteine and the closing phenylalanine or tryptophan. D genes are given only for firm matches. Clone size is given for some rows only: seen once, a few or many times, or a class if the clone is expanded.

CDR3aa | CDR3nt | d_gene | abundance | j_gene | v_gene
CASSPSRQGAEPLHF | TGTGCCAGCAGCCCTTCGAGACAGGGGGCTGAGCCCCTCCACTTT | TRBD1 | . | TRBJ1-6 | TRBV6-5
CASGRETQYF | TGTGCCAGCGGGAGGGAGACCCAGTACTTC | . | . | TRBJ2-5 | TRBV5-6
CAISAARIDTQYF | TGTGCCATCAGTGCAGCCAGGATAGATACGCAGTATTTT | . | . | TRBJ2-3 | TRBV10-3
CSATGTGNYEQYF | TGCAGCGCTACCGGGACAGGGAATTACGAGCAGTACTTC | TRBD1 | few | TRBJ2-7 | TRBV29-1
CASSLRAGQYNSPLHF | TGTGCCAGCAGCTTAAGGGCGGGACAGTATAATTCACCCCTCCACTTT | TRBD1 | . | TRBJ1-6 | TRBV7-3
CASSYRGLPNYGYTF | TGTGCCAGCAGTTACAGGGGGCTGCCTAACTATGGCTACACCTTC | TRBD1 | few | TRBJ1-2 | TRBV6-5
CASRKGLSGKRNEQYF | TGTGCCAGCAGGAAAGGGTTGTCAGGGAAAAGGAACGAGCAGTACTTC | . | . | TRBJ2-7 | TRBV11-2
CASRDRGNFQPQHF | TGTGCCAGCAGGGACAGGGGGAACTTTCAGCCCCAGCATTTT | TRBD1 | . | TRBJ1-5 | TRBV28
CASSGQTYYGYTF | TGTGCCAGTAGTGGACAGACTTACTATGGCTACACCTTC | . | few | TRBJ1-2 | TRBV19
CAISESRGPGNTIYF | TGTGCCATCAGTGAGTCCAGGGGGCCTGGAAACACCATATATTTT | TRBD1 | few | TRBJ1-3 | TRBV10-3
CASSSRLAGKSYEQYF | TGTGCCAGCAGTTCTCGACTAGCGGGGAAGTCGTACGAGCAGTACTTC | TRBD2 | . | TRBJ2-7 | TRBV6-5
CASSKRTGRQETQYF | TGTGCCAGCAGCAAACGGACAGGGAGACAAGAGACCCAGTACTTC | TRBD1 | . | TRBJ2-5 | TRBV9
CASSKDPGQLLEEQFF | TGTGCCAGCAGCAAAGACCCAGGACAGCTTCTGGAGGAGCAGTTCTTC | . | once | TRBJ2-1 | TRBV21-1
CASSLSPWDRGPGELFF | TGTGCCAGCAGTTTATCCCCGTGGGACAGGGGGCCCGGGGAGCTGTTTTTT | TRBD1 | . | TRBJ2-2 | TRBV27
CASSLDYISPLHF | TGTGCCAGCAGCTTAGATTATATTTCACCCCTCCACTTT | . | . | TRBJ1-6 | TRBV11-2
CASSKGLAGRDTQYF | TGTGCCAGCAGTAAAGGACTAGCGGGGAGGGATACGCAGTATTTT | TRBD2 | . | TRBJ2-3 | TRBV27
CASSLGGQPNEKLFF | TGCGCCAGCAGCTTGGGGGGACAGCCTAATGAAAAACTGTTTTTT | TRBD1 | . | TRBJ1-4 | TRBV5-1
CASSSGQGSPLHF | TGTGCCAGCAGCTCGGGCCAGGGTTCACCCCTCCACTTT | . | . | TRBJ1-6 | TRBV11-3
CASSLSSGRNSPLHF | TGTGCCAGCAGTTTATCATCAGGGAGGAATTCACCCCTCCACTTT | . | . | TRBJ1-6 | TRBV28
CASSSGLAGGGEQYF | TGCGCCAGCAGCTCTGGACTAGCGGGGGGAGGGGAGCAGTACTTC | TRBD2 | . | TRBJ2-7 | TRBV5-1